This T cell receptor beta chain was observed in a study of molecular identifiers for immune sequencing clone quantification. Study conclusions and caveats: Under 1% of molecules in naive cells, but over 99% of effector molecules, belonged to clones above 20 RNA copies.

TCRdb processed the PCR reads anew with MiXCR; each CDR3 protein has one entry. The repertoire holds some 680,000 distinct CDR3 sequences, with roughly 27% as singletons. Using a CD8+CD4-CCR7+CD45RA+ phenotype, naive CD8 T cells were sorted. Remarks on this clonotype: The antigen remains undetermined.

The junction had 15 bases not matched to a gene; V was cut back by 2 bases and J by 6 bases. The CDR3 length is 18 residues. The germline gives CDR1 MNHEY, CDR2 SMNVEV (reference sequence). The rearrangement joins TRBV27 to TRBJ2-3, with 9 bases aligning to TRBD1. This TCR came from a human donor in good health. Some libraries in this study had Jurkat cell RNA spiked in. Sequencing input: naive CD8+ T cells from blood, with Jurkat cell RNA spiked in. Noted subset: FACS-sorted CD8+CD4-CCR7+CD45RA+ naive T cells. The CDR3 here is CASSLLLWGQGPGDTQYF. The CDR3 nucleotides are TGTGCCAGCAGTTTACTCCTTTGGGGACAGGGCCCAGGGGATACGCAGTATTTT.